This passage covers 24 T cell receptor beta chains from one sample sequenced in a study of memory CD4+ T cells and cytomegalovirus serostatus. Single viable CD3+CD4+CD8-CD45RO+ cells were sorted as the memory CD4+ T cells. Generated by immunoSEQ multiplex PCR, the TCRdb table keeps only in-frame clones and is missing some. Among under 85,000 clones listed, roughly 78% were seen once. The sample was memory CD4+ T cells from blood. These receptors all stem from an adult in good health and CMV-seropositive.

The gene calls are TRBV5-1 and TRBJ2-7, with 10 bases identical to TRBD1. Unmatched junction bases numbered 10, after V lost 0 bases and J lost 4 bases. Germline values: CDR1 SGHRS, CDR2 YFSETQ. This CDR3 has 17 amino acids. The CDR3 is CASSLGAPGQGGYEQYF. Written as DNA, the CDR3 is TGCGCCAGCAGCTTGGGGGCGCCCGGACAGGGGGGTTACGAGCAGTACTTC.

This clone is a singleton in its sample. The chain recombines TRBV11-2 with TRBJ2-7; 8 bases line up with TRBD2. The CDR3 totals 14 residues. J was trimmed by 7 bases and V by 8 bases; bases with no gene match: 13. Germline CDR1 and CDR2: SGHAT and FQNNGV. As DNA, the CDR3 is TGTGCCAGCCGTAAGGGCGGGAGGACGAGTGAGCAGTACGTC. Residues: CASRKGGRTSEQYV.

The chain has TRBV10-3 and TRBJ2-1; D possibly corresponds to TRBD2 (6 bases). The V gene's germline CDR1 is ENHRY and CDR2 SYGVKD. The CDR3 has 15 amino acids. V lost 6 bases and J 2 bases, leaving 14 bases between the germline ends. CDR3 in DNA: TGTGCCATCAGGGCTTCAGGGAGGACCTACAATGAGCAGTTCTTC. Protein product: CAIRASGRTYNEQFF.

This chain links TRBV7-2 with TRBJ2-1, with 12 nucleotides matching TRBD2. This CDR3 contains 16 residues. With V trimmed by 5 bases and J by 15 bases, 17 bases remained unmatched. The germline gives CDR1 SGHTA, CDR2 FQGNSA. The CDR3 region has the DNA TGTGCCAGCAGCCCCCTGGTGGCTAGCGGGGGGGCGGGACGGTTCTTC. This sequence encodes CASSPLVASGGAGRFF. Filled out from reference TRBV7-2 and TRBJ2-1, the complete variable domain reads GAGVSQSPSNKVTEKGKDVELRCDPISGHTALYWYRQSLGQGLEFLIYFQGNSAPDKSGLPSDRFSAERTGGSVSTLTIQRTQQEDSAVYLCASSPLVASGGAGRFFGPGTRLTVL.

The chain combines TRBV7-6 with TRBJ1-1, with a weak D call TRBD1 (6 bases). This CDR3 region has 16 residues. Trimming stripped 3 bases from V and 1 base from J, with 15 bases between. In germline, CDR1 is SGHVS, CDR2 FNYEAQ. The CDR3 sequence: CASSLAQGRANTEAFF. In DNA form, the CDR3 reads TGTGCCAGCAGCTTGGCCCAGGGGCGGGCGAACACTGAAGCTTTCTTT. Combining the CDR3 with reference TRBV7-6 and TRBJ1-1 gives the whole variable domain GAGVSQSPRYKVTKRGQDVALRCDPISGHVSLYWYRQALGQGPEFLTYFNYEAQQDKSGLPNDRFSAERPEGSISTLTIQRTEQRDSAMYRCASSLAQGRANTEAFFGQGTRLTVV.

The chain has TRBV5-1 and TRBJ2-2, with D perhaps matching TRBD1 (7 bases). Trimming removed 4 bases from V and 4 bases from J, with 23 bases in between. CDR1 SGHRS and CDR2 YFSETQ come from the germline V gene. There are 18 residues in the CDR3. The CDR3 nucleotides are TGCGCCAGCAGCCGGGGGACAGCTCTTAGGTTACTCACCGGGGAGCTGTTTTTT. This translates into CASSRGTALRLLTGELFF.

V usage is TRBV7-6 and J usage is TRBJ1-3; 7 positions agree with TRBD1. V lost 3 bases, J lost 3 bases, and 2 bases stayed unmatched. Germline V gene data show CDR1 as SGHVS and CDR2 as FNYEAQ. This CDR3 spans 14 amino acids. CDR3 in amino acids: CASSFDRVGNTIYF. As DNA, the CDR3 is TGTGCCAGCAGCTTCGACAGGGTTGGAAACACCATATATTTT.

This clone was recorded a few times. The chain recombines TRBV5-6 with TRBJ2-3; TRBD1 matches at 7 bases. The junction had 11 bases not matched to a gene; V was cut back by 0 bases and J by 4 bases. The CDR3 loop spans 17 amino acids. Germline V gives CDR1 SGHDT, CDR2 YYEEEE. The CDR3 loop is CASSLEVGTVAPDTQYF. The CDR3 DNA is TGTGCCAGCAGCTTGGAGGTGGGGACAGTCGCCCCAGATACGCAGTATTTT.

The chain uses TRBV27 and TRBJ2-5, with 7 bases identical to TRBD1. The germline V gene has CDR1 MNHEY and CDR2 SMNVEV (reference sequence). The CDR3 sequence is 12 residues long. Trimming at V came to 6 bases and at J to 2 bases, leaving 0 bases not matched to a gene. The CDR3 protein is CASRTGQETQYF. The CDR3 nucleotides read TGTGCCAGCAGGACAGGGCAAGAGACCCAGTACTTC.

This clone was counted between two and nine times. V gene TRBV19 combines with J gene TRBJ1-6; no clear D. Trimming pared 4 bases from V and 7 bases from J, leaving 11 bases between. Germline V CDR1 and CDR2: LNHDA, SQIVND (reference sequence). The CDR3 length is 14 residues. DNA of the CDR3: TGTGCCAGTAGTAGCTTCGGCGGGAATTCACCCCTCCACTTT. Its translation: CASSSFGGNSPLHF.

This chain joins TRBV5-1 and TRBJ2-2; D is unclear. The ends were cut back, 2 bases at V and 4 bases at J, with 6 bases in the middle. Germline loops: CDR1 SGHRS, CDR2 YFSETQ. CDR3 size: 13 residues. The CDR3 region has the DNA TGCGCCAGCAGCTTCGGCACCACCGGGGAGCTGTTTTTT. Translated: CASSFGTTGELFF. The full variable domain, its missing parts supplied by reference TRBV5-1 and TRBJ2-2, is KAGVTQTPRYLIKTRGQQVTLSCSPISGHRSVSWYQQTPGQGLQFLFEYFSETQRNKGNFPGRFSGRQFSNSRSEMNVSTLELGDSALYLCASSFGTTGELFFGEGSRLTVL.

V gene TRBV2 combines with J gene TRBJ1-5, with 10 nucleotides matching TRBD1. The junction had 9 bases not matched to a gene; V was cut back by 8 bases and J by 2 bases. The germline gives CDR1 SNHLY, CDR2 FYNNEI. CDR3 length: 16 amino acids. This CDR3 reads CASGTGAAAGNQPQHF. DNA of the CDR3: TGTGCCAGCGGGACAGGGGCGGCCGCGGGCAATCAGCCCCAGCATTTT.

The V gene is TRBV7-6, the J gene TRBJ1-5; no definite D call. CDR3 length equals 15 residues. V lost 1 base and J 1 base, leaving 8 bases between the germline ends. From germline, CDR1 is SGHVS and CDR2 FNYEAQ. In DNA form, the CDR3 reads TGTGCCAGCAGCTTAGGCACGGACAGCAATCAGCCCCAGCATTTT. Its translation: CASSLGTDSNQPQHF. The whole variable domain, filled in from reference TRBV7-6 and TRBJ1-5, reads GAGVSQSPRYKVTKRGQDVALRCDPISGHVSLYWYRQALGQGPEFLTYFNYEAQQDKSGLPNDRFSAERPEGSISTLTIQRTEQRDSAMYRCASSLGTDSNQPQHFGDGTRLSIL.

The V gene is TRBV5-1, the J gene TRBJ1-4; perhaps TRBD1 as D (6 bases). The CDR3 totals 14 residues. From germline, CDR1 is SGHRS and CDR2 YFSETQ. Trimming removed 0 bases from V and 8 bases from J, with 11 bases in between. CDR3 bases: TGCGCCAGCAGCTTGGAATCCAGGGGAGAAAAACTGTTTTTT. It is translated as CASSLESRGEKLFF.

This clone showed up just once. V is TRBV5-1 and J is TRBJ2-3, with D tentatively TRBD2 (7 bases). Germline loops: CDR1 SGHRS, CDR2 YFSETQ. V lost 2 bases, J lost 3 bases, and 13 bases lay in between. This CDR3 has 15 amino acids. The CDR3 DNA reads as TGCGCCAGCAGCTTAACAGGGAGGGGGACAGATACGCAGTATTTT. This sequence encodes CASSLTGRGTDTQYF.

The chain employs TRBV21-1 and TRBJ1-4. TRBV21-1 is a pseudogene. The CDR3 sequence is 16 residues long. The CDR3 loop is CASSKALRGVLEKLFF. The CDR3 DNA reads as TGTGCCAGCAGCAAAGCGCTCCGGGGCGTTTTAGAAAAACTGTTTTTT.

The V call is TRBV7-2, the J call TRBJ1-3; D gene ambiguous. V dropped 4 bases and J dropped 1 base, with 8 bases sitting between them. The CDR3 totals 14 residues. Looked up from germline, CDR1 is SGHTA and CDR2 is FQGNSA. For the CDR3, the DNA is TGTGCCAGCAGCTCCCCCAGGTCTGGAAACACCATATATTTT. Protein: CASSSPRSGNTIYF.

The V gene is TRBV10-3, the J gene TRBJ2-1, with a tentative D call TRBD2 (6 bases). The V gene lost 5 bases and the J gene lost 3 bases, with 17 bases spanning the gap. CDR1 and CDR2 from the germline V gene are ENHRY and SYGVKD. CDR3 length: 16 residues. The CDR3 sequence: CAISRTNAGFYNEQFF. CDR3 sequence (DNA): TGTGCCATCAGTAGGACTAACGCAGGATTCTACAATGAGCAGTTCTTC.

The rearrangement links TRBV6-1 to TRBJ1-1; weak D call: TRBD1 (5 bases). CDR3 length equals 14 residues. Trimming shortened V by 7 bases and J by 0 bases, and 12 bases separated the two germline ends. Germline CDR1 MNHNS, CDR2 SASEGT. The CDR3 DNA reads as TGTGCCAGCAATAACAGGCACATGAACACTGAAGCTTTCTTT. Amino acid sequence: CASNNRHMNTEAFF.

The chain uses TRBV11-2 and TRBJ2-1; D perhaps matches TRBD1 (5 bases). The germline gives CDR1 SGHAT, CDR2 FQNNGV. V was clipped by 0 bases and J by 11 bases, with 11 bases between them. This CDR3 spans 13 amino acids. The CDR3 here is CASSLDLAGQQFF. The CDR3 nucleotides read TGTGCCAGCAGCTTAGATTTGGCAGGGCAGCAGTTCTTC. Full variable domain (outside the CDR3, taken from reference TRBV11-2 and TRBJ2-1): EAGVAQSPRYKIIEKRQSVAFWCNPISGHATLYWYQQILGQGPKLLIQFQNNGVVDDSQLPKDRFSAERLKGVDSTLKIQPAKLEDSAVYLCASSLDLAGQQFFGPGTRLTVL.

The rearrangement joins TRBV5-6 to TRBJ2-5; D not certain. Trimming took 3 bases from V and 3 from J, leaving 21 bases between them. The germline V gene has CDR1 SGHDT and CDR2 YYEEEE. The CDR3 is 17 residues long. The CDR3 DNA reads as TGTGCCAGCAGCTCTGTGGGGATCCAACGCGACGAAGAGACCCAGTACTTC. Its translation is CASSSVGIQRDEETQYF.

This clone was counted a single time. The chain combines TRBV7-9 with TRBJ2-1; 9 bases match TRBD1. The CDR3 extends over 15 amino acids. Trimming cost V 5 bases and J 7 bases; bases outside gene matches: 9. Looked up from germline, CDR1 is SEHNR and CDR2 is FQNEAQ (reference sequence). This chain's CDR3 is CASSEDRGLRNEQFF. In nucleotides, the CDR3 is TGTGCCAGCAGCGAGGACAGGGGCCTCCGTAATGAGCAGTTCTTC.

The chain recombines TRBV29-1 with TRBJ1-2; D is uncertain. Germline V lookup: CDR1 SQVTM, CDR2 ANQGSEA. V was shortened by 3 bases and J by 1 base, with 9 bases between the two germline ends. The CDR3 loop spans 13 amino acids. CDR3 loop: CSVDSQFNYGYTF. The CDR3 nucleotides read TGCAGCGTTGATAGTCAGTTTAACTATGGCTACACCTTC. Supplemented by reference TRBV29-1 and TRBJ1-2, the full variable domain reads SAVISQKPSRDICQRGTSLTIQCQVDSQVTMMFWYRQQPGQSLTLIATANQGSEATYESGFVIDKFPISRPNLTFSTLTVSNMSPEDSSIYLCSVDSQFNYGYTFGSGTRLTVV.

This rearrangement joins TRBV2 to TRBJ2-5, with no clear D. V lost 7 bases and J 0 bases, leaving 6 bases between the germline ends. Germline-derived CDR1 and CDR2 are SNHLY and FYNNEI. CDR3 length equals 12 residues. The CDR3 here is CASKVDQETQYF. CDR3 coding DNA: TGTGCCAGCAAGGTGGACCAAGAGACCCAGTACTTC.